What follows are 20 T cell receptor beta chains derived from one specimen sequenced in a study of blood T cells in healthy people across ages. Through a sample-barcoded 5' primer and a J-beta primer mix, a second PCR was run for roughly 7 to 11 cycles. TCRdb independently ran MiXCR on the 5' RACE reads; one entry per CDR3 protein. Seen here are about 650,000 distinct CDR3 sequences, about 34% observed once, and the top ten hold about 16%. The sequenced material came from blood. These receptors were taken from a woman at least 80 years old in good health.

This clonotype has only a few counts. One base away lies a much larger clone, so this may be a sequencing read error. The V gene is TRBV5-6, the J gene TRBJ2-1; a possible D gene is TRBD2 (5 bases). Germline V gene data show CDR1 as SGHDT and CDR2 as YYEEEE. CDR3 size: 16 residues. The CDR3, as DNA: TGTGCCAGCAGCTTCGTACTAGGGCAGCGGTACAGTGAGCAGTTCTTC. It is translated as CASSFVLGQRYSEQFF. Full variable domain (remainder filled in from reference TRBV5-6 and TRBJ2-1): DAGVTQSPTHLIKTRGQQVTLRCSPKSGHDTVSWYQQALGQGPQFIFQYYEEEERQRGNFPDRFSGHQFPNYSSELNVNALLLGDSALYLCASSFVLGQRYSEQFFGPGTRLTVL.

This clonotype was observed many times. The V and J genes are TRBV24-1 and TRBJ2-1; D might be TRBD1 (6 bases). This CDR3 is 13 amino acids long. CDR1 is KGHDR and CDR2 is SFDVKD in the germline V gene. The V end lost 10 bases, the J end lost 5 bases, and 14 bases lay between the germline ends. CDR3 coding DNA: TGTGCCACTAGGCAGGGGTCGAACAATGAGCAGTTCTTC. Translation: CATRQGSNNEQFF.

This clonotype showed up many times. The rearrangement uses TRBV3-1 and TRBJ1-1, with D unclear. CDR1 LGHDT and CDR2 YNNKEL come from the germline V gene (reference sequence). Trimming cost V 6 bases and J 1 base, with 12 bases left between them. The CDR3 totals 14 residues. The CDR3 DNA sequence: TGTGCCAGCAGATGGATTGCAGGGAACACTGAAGCTTTCTTT. Protein sequence: CASRWIAGNTEAFF.

This clonotype was detected only a few times. The chain employs TRBV27 and TRBJ1-4, with D hard to call. V lost 5 bases to trimming and J lost 8 bases, with 15 bases between them. The length of the CDR3 is 14 residues. CDR1 is MNHEY, CDR2 SMNVEV, per germline (reference sequence). The CDR3 coding sequence is TGTGCCAGCAGTGGCCGTCTTTCTGGGGAAAAACTGTTTTTT. Residues: CASSGRLSGEKLFF.

This clonotype was seen just once. A much larger clone is a single base away; this may be a read error. The rearrangement links TRBV6-6 to TRBJ2-1, with TRBD1 identical over 7 bases. With V trimmed by 5 bases and J by 10 bases, 8 bases remained unmatched. The CDR3 consists of 13 residues. In germline, CDR1 is MNHNY, CDR2 SVGAGI (reference sequence). Here the CDR3 reads CASSDRASYEQFF. DNA for the CDR3: TGTGCCAGCAGTGACAGGGCCTCCTACGAGCAGTTCTTC.

A remark on this clonotype: A read error may be the cause here, since a much bigger clone is one base away. The chain joins TRBV14 to TRBJ2-1, with TRBD1 as a possible D gene (5 bases). Germline V gene sequence: CDR1 SGHDN, CDR2 FVKESK. The CDR3 spans 14 residues. The CDR3 spells CASSPQGSRNGQFF. CDR3 DNA sequence: TGTGCCAGCAGCCCGCAGGGAAGCCGCAATGGGCAGTTCTTC.

Ten or more counts support this clonotype. The V call is TRBV7-2, the J call TRBJ2-1; 13 bases align to TRBD2. The CDR3 spans 15 residues. Trimming removed 6 bases from V and 7 bases from J; junction bases left unmatched: 6. Per germline, CDR1 SGHTA and CDR2 FQGNSA. CDR3 loop: CASSLLAGGGNEQFF. For the CDR3, the DNA is TGTGCCAGCAGTCTACTAGCGGGGGGGGGAAATGAGCAGTTCTTC.

Concerning this clonotype: A much larger clone lies one base from this, so it may be a read error. The chain employs TRBV6-6 and TRBJ2-5, with D perhaps matching TRBD2 (6 bases). This CDR3 has 14 residues. Germline V gene sequence: CDR1 MNHNY, CDR2 SVGAGI (reference sequence). V was trimmed by 4 bases and J by 11 bases, leaving 20 bases between them. The CDR3 bases are TGTGCCAGCAGTTGGTCGAGACTAGTCAATGAGCAGTACTTC. Protein product: CASSWSRLVNEQYF.

This clonotype has a count of ten or more. This rearrangement joins TRBV7-9 to TRBJ2-7; 7 bases agree with TRBD1. The CDR3 totals 20 residues. V lost 5 bases, J lost 1 base, and 23 bases stayed unmatched. Germline values: CDR1 SEHNR, CDR2 FQNEAQ (reference sequence). The DNA of the CDR3 is TGTGCCAGCAGCCGACAGGGATCTCCGGGCCGACACAAACAATCCTACGAGCAGTACTTC. Protein: CASSRQGSPGRHKQSYEQYF.

The chain couples TRBV20-1 to TRBJ2-1; TRBD1 might be the D (5 bases). Germline-derived CDR1 and CDR2 are DFQATT and SNEGSKA (reference sequence). The CDR3 length is 12 residues. V lost 2 bases and J lost 8, with 10 bases in between. CDR3 DNA: TGCAGTGCTAGACGCAGGGTAGATGAGCAGTTCTTC. Translated, it gives CSARRRVDEQFF.

This clonotype was recorded at least ten times. This sequence joins TRBV9 and TRBJ2-5, with TRBD2 matching over 7 bases. The germline gives CDR1 SGDLS, CDR2 YYNGEE. The CDR3 sequence is 16 residues long. V was pared by 0 bases and J by 1 base, with 6 bases of the junction left unmatched. The DNA of the CDR3 is TGTGCCAGCAGCGTAGACGCTAGCGGATTCCAAGAGACCCAGTACTTC. Encoded protein: CASSVDASGFQETQYF.

This clonotype has at least ten counts. The V and J genes are TRBV6-2 or TRBV6-3 and TRBJ2-5, with 12 bases fitting TRBD2. The CDR3 has 17 amino acids. V dropped 2 bases and J dropped 2; count of bases not matched to a gene: 6. Germline CDR1 MNHEY, CDR2 SVGEGT. The CDR3 is CASSYRLAGGHQETQYF. The DNA for the CDR3 is TGTGCCAGCAGTTACCGGCTAGCGGGGGGGCATCAAGAGACCCAGTACTTC.

The chain joins TRBV7-2 to TRBJ2-1; D unclear. The CDR3 extends over 14 amino acids. V was trimmed by 4 bases and J by 8 bases, leaving 15 bases between them. Germline-derived CDR1 and CDR2 are SGHTA and FQGNSA. As DNA, the CDR3 is TGTGCCAGCAGCTCCCCGACCCTCCTCCATGAGCAGTTCTTC. Translated, it gives CASSSPTLLHEQFF. Drawing the rest from reference TRBV7-2 and TRBJ2-1, the complete variable domain is GAGVSQSPSNKVTEKGKDVELRCDPISGHTALYWYRQSLGQGLEFLIYFQGNSAPDKSGLPSDRFSAERTGGSVSTLTIQRTQQEDSAVYLCASSSPTLLHEQFFGPGTRLTVL.

V is TRBV6-4 and J is TRBJ1-1; D call uncertain. Per the germline V gene, CDR1 is MRHNA and CDR2 is SNTAGT. V lost 3 bases, J lost 1 base, and 6 bases lay in between. CDR3 length: 13 residues. The CDR3 DNA reads TGTGCCAGCAGTGAAATGGAGAACACTGAAGCTTTCTTT. Protein: CASSEMENTEAFF.

This clonotype was detected once. A much larger clone differs from this one at a single base, so this may be a read error. The rearrangement links TRBV9 to TRBJ2-7; D is possibly TRBD2 (6 bases). This CDR3 contains 16 residues. Germline assignment: CDR1 SGDLS and CDR2 YYNGEE. V shed 3 bases and J shed 10 bases, with 26 bases lying between them. The CDR3 bases are TGTGCCAGCAGCGGACGCGGACGGGACTTCCAAGAGGCCCAGTACTTC. Amino acids: CASSGRGRDFQEAQYF.

In this sample, this clonotype turned up many times. Mismatch with germline at one junction end may stem from a read error. The V call is TRBV5-1, the J call TRBJ1-2, with a tentative D call TRBD1 (5 bases). Germline V lookup: CDR1 SGHRS, CDR2 YFSETQ. The CDR3 is 12 residues long. Written as DNA, the CDR3 is TGTGCCAGCAGCTATGACAGCTATGGCTACACCTTC. Protein: CASSYDSYGYTF.

The chain combines TRBV4-3 with TRBJ2-7, with 8 bases that match TRBD1. The CDR3 has 15 residues. The V segment lost 5 bases and the J segment 3 bases; nucleotides outside the gene matches: 9. Germline CDR1 and CDR2: LGHNA and YSLEER. CDR3 sequence: CASSYLTGANYEQYF. The CDR3 nucleotides read TGCGCCAGCAGCTATTTGACAGGGGCCAACTACGAGCAGTACTTC.

This clonotype was detected many times. The chain couples TRBV10-3 to TRBJ2-5; D may be TRBD2 (5 bases). Trimming shortened V by 4 bases and J by 5 bases, and 11 bases separated the two germline ends. The CDR3 is made up of 13 amino acids. CDR1 and CDR2 (germline): ENHRY, SYGVKD. CDR3 bases: TGTGCCATCAGTGCGGGGTGGGGTGAGACCCAGTACTTC. The encoded protein is CAISAGWGETQYF.

This clonotype was recorded at least ten times. The V gene is TRBV7-2, the J gene TRBJ1-1, with D possibly being TRBD1 (6 bases). The CDR3 is 15 amino acids. V was trimmed by 8 bases and J by 4 bases, leaving 20 bases between them. Germline V gene sequence: CDR1 SGHTA, CDR2 FQGNSA. The chain's CDR3 is CASATQPGAGTEAFF. The CDR3 coding sequence is TGTGCCAGCGCTACCCAGCCGGGGGCAGGCACTGAAGCTTTCTTT.

This sequence joins TRBV5-1 and TRBJ1-1, with a possible D match to TRBD1 (5 bases). With 4 bases removed from V and 4 bases from J, the gap between germline ends came to 17 bases. Germline assignment: CDR1 SGHRS and CDR2 YFSETQ. CDR3 length equals 15 residues. The CDR3 coding sequence is TGCGCCAGCAGCCTGACCCAGGGCCTGAGCACTGAAGCTTTCTTT. Protein sequence: CASSLTQGLSTEAFF. Full variable domain (rest looked up from reference TRBV5-1 and TRBJ1-1): KAGVTQTPRYLIKTRGQQVTLSCSPISGHRSVSWYQQTPGQGLQFLFEYFSETQRNKGNFPGRFSGRQFSNSRSEMNVSTLELGDSALYLCASSLTQGLSTEAFFGQGTRLTVV.